The 20 T cell receptor beta chains given below trace back to one sample, sequenced in a study of post-analysis software for immune sequencing data (dated by TCRdb to the mid-2010s). These receptors lack a known antigen. Library generation was performed with PCR. Sequencing instrument: Illumina HiSeq 2500. To reduce PCR and sequencing biases, unique molecular identifiers were incorporated into the TCR beta cDNA libraries. In TCRdb, the public reads were trimmed at Q25 with fastp and aligned with MiXCR, with productive beta chains retained. Entries are consolidated by CDR3 protein sequence, retaining the most common genes and DNA. Present in this sample are 250,000 to 300,000 distinct CDR3 sequences, about 40% of which were seen just once. Around 4.7% of the sample is in the top ten clones. What the work shows at the level of the full study, not this receptor alone: Patients showed significantly higher frequencies than controls for about five TRBV segments, among them TRBV5-6, TRBV5-1 and TRBV20-1.

Input material: blood. The origin of the receptors is a girl under 18 with multiple sclerosis.

This clonotype has a count of ten or more. The chain uses TRBV20-1 and TRBJ2-1; 11 bases align to TRBD2. The J segment lost 7 bases and the V segment lost 6 bases, leaving 14 bases of the junction unmatched. This CDR3 has 16 amino acids. Germline CDR1 and CDR2: DFQATT and SNEGSKA (reference sequence). CDR3 nucleotide sequence: TGCAGTGCGAGCCGACCTAGCGGGAGGATAACTAATGAGCAGTTCTTC. It yields the protein CSASRPSGRITNEQFF.

Many counts were recorded for this clonotype. V usage is TRBV6-1 and J usage is TRBJ1-1; TRBD1 might be the D (5 bases). Germline V gene lookup returns CDR1 MNHNS and CDR2 SASEGT. Trimming shortened V by 6 bases and J by 0 bases, and 8 bases separated the two germline ends. The CDR3 is 13 residues long. The DNA for the CDR3 is TGTGCCAGCAGGGGGGGGATGAACACTGAAGCTTTCTTT. Translation gives CASRGGMNTEAFF.

The V and J genes are TRBV6-6 and TRBJ2-3; possible D gene TRBD1, 7 bases. Trimming removed 11 bases from V and 2 bases from J, with 17 bases in between. This CDR3 is built from 14 residues. Looked up from germline, CDR1 is MNHNY and CDR2 is SVGAGI (reference sequence). CDR3 in amino acids: CAGGGGRPTDTQYF. Here the CDR3 DNA reads TGTGCCGGAGGGGGCGGACGACCCACAGATACGCAGTATTTT.

Of note for this clonotype: One base away lies a much larger clone, so this may be a sequencing read error. V usage is TRBV5-1 and J usage is TRBJ1-2; 11 bases are shared with TRBD1. Germline assignment: CDR1 SGHRS and CDR2 YFSETQ. There are 17 residues in the CDR3. The CDR3: CASSSGQGAVFTYDYTF. CDR3 sequence (DNA): TGCGCCAGCAGCTCTGGACAGGGGGCTGTTTTTACTTATGACTACACCTTC.

The chain couples TRBV6-1 to TRBJ1-5; weak D call: TRBD1 (6 bases). Deletions cut 2 bases from V and 9 bases from J, with 14 bases between. Germline V gives CDR1 MNHNS, CDR2 SASEGT. There are 14 residues in the CDR3. In DNA form, the CDR3 reads TGTGCCAGCAGTGAAATCACAGGGCGAGGGCCCCAGCATTTT. Residues: CASSEITGRGPQHF.

The CDR3 bases are TGTGCCAGCTCACCCGATCGACTAGCGGTAGCCAAAAACATTCAGTACTTC. Protein product: CASSPDRLAVAKNIQYF. This chain connects TRBV18 to TRBJ2-4; 9 bases fit TRBD2. CDR3 length: 17 amino acids. The ends lost 3 bases at V and 0 bases at J; junction bases unmatched: 6. Germline V CDR1 and CDR2: KGHSH, LQKENI.

This clonotype came up many times. V gene TRBV20-1 combines with J gene TRBJ2-5, with D maybe TRBD2 (5 bases). In germline, CDR1 is DFQATT, CDR2 SNEGSKA (reference sequence). This CDR3 is built from 13 residues. Trimming stripped 6 bases from V and 5 bases from J, with 16 bases between. The CDR3 DNA follows: TGCAGTGCCCTGACTAACGGGGTCGAGACCCAGTACTTC. Amino acid sequence: CSALTNGVETQYF.

This rearrangement joins TRBV28 to TRBJ1-2; TRBD1 aligns across 7 bases. Germline assignment: CDR1 MDHEN and CDR2 SYDVKM. The CDR3 loop spans 14 amino acids. V was clipped by 5 bases and J by 4 bases; unmatched bases: 7. CDR3 sequence reads: CASSQPGQPYGYTF. DNA for the CDR3: TGTGCCAGCAGTCAACCGGGACAGCCCTATGGCTACACCTTC.

A word on this clonotype: Since a much larger clone is just one base distant, this may be a read error. The chain carries TRBV12-5 and TRBJ2-5; 8 bases map to TRBD2. The ends lost 4 bases at V and 11 bases at J; junction bases unmatched: 15. The V gene's germline CDR1 is LGHNT and CDR2 FRNRAP. The CDR3 extends over 15 amino acids. The CDR3 loop reads CASGSPGLGGNEQYF. The CDR3 DNA is TGTGCTAGTGGTTCGCCGGGACTAGGAGGCAATGAGCAGTACTTC.

This clonotype appeared once. The chain couples TRBV7-2 to TRBJ2-5, with a possible D match to TRBD1 (5 bases). The length of the CDR3 is 17 residues. Trimming took 4 bases from V and 1 from J, leaving 19 bases between them. Germline CDR1 is SGHTA and CDR2 is FQGNSA. The CDR3 sequence: CASSSRVMAASQETQYF. Written as DNA, the CDR3 is TGTGCCAGCAGCTCCAGGGTTATGGCAGCTTCCCAAGAGACCCAGTACTTC.

The chain recombines TRBV27 with TRBJ2-1; possible D gene TRBD1, 7 bases. CDR3 length: 15 residues. Germline CDR1 MNHEY, CDR2 SMNVEV (reference sequence). Deletions cut 2 bases from V and 7 bases from J, with 15 bases between. CDR3: CASSLRPTGRNEQFF. The CDR3 DNA sequence: TGTGCCAGCAGTTTACGCCCGACAGGGAGGAATGAGCAGTTCTTC.

This clonotype occurred many times. The J gene is TRBJ1-6, the V gene TRBV27, with 7 bases aligning to TRBD1. V dropped 6 bases and J dropped 9; count of bases not matched to a gene: 5. CDR1 MNHEY and CDR2 SMNVEV come from the germline V gene (reference sequence). This CDR3 is 13 amino acids long. The CDR3 nucleotides read TGTGCCAGCAGCACGGGACAGCTTTCACCCCTCCACTTT. Translation: CASSTGQLSPLHF.

This clonotype was counted many times. The chain employs TRBV6-6 and TRBJ1-5, with 7 bases identical to TRBD1. Germline values: CDR1 MNHNY, CDR2 SVGAGI (reference sequence). This CDR3 has 15 residues. V was pared by 2 bases and J by 3 bases, with 4 bases of the junction left unmatched. CDR3 sequence: CASSYQQGSNQPQHF. CDR3 DNA sequence: TGTGCCAGCAGTTACCAACAGGGGTCCAATCAGCCCCAGCATTTT.

This clonotype has a count of ten or more. The CDR3 region has the DNA TGCAGCGTTGATGGGGGAAACAGGGGCCCAGATACGCAGTATTTT. Translated: CSVDGGNRGPDTQYF. This chain joins TRBV29-1 and TRBJ2-3, with 7 bases lining up with TRBD1. Germline V gene data show CDR1 as SQVTM and CDR2 as ANQGSEA. CDR3 size: 15 residues. J gave up 4 bases and V 3 bases, and 10 bases lay outside the gene matches.

The chain links TRBV20-1 to TRBJ2-5, with 8 bases that match TRBD1. Unmatched junction bases numbered 11, after V lost 0 bases and J lost 11 bases. CDR1 is DFQATT and CDR2 is SNEGSKA in the germline V gene (reference sequence). The CDR3 consists of 14 residues. The CDR3 DNA reads TGCAGTGCTAGAGATGCGACAGGGGCCTGGGAGCAGTACTTC. This gives the protein CSARDATGAWEQYF.

This clonotype occurred many times. This chain uses TRBV28 with TRBJ2-1; D not resolved. This CDR3 has 11 amino acids. V was trimmed by 6 bases and J by 11 bases, leaving 11 bases between them. CDR1 MDHEN and CDR2 SYDVKM come from the germline V gene. The DNA of the CDR3 is TGTGCCAGCAGCCTGAACCAAAAGCAGTTCTTC. This encodes CASSLNQKQFF.

Note on this clonotype: This may come from a read error, since a much larger clone is one base off. CDR3 residues: CACSVGGPGTYTEAFF. In nucleotides, the CDR3 is TGTGCCTGCAGCGTAGGCGGTCCGGGGACCTACACTGAAGCTTTCTTT. This chain uses TRBV9 with TRBJ1-1; the D gene is possibly TRBD1 (5 bases). Germline loops: CDR1 SGDLS, CDR2 YYNGEE. The CDR3 spans 16 residues. The whole variable domain, filled in from reference TRBV9 and TRBJ1-1, reads DSGVTQTPKHLITATGQRVTLRCSPRSGDLSVYWYQQSLDQGLQFLIQYYNGEERAKGNILERFSAQQFPDLHSELNLSSLELGDSALYFCACSVGGPGTYTEAFFGQGTRLTVV.

The genes are TRBV5-1 and TRBJ2-5; 11 nucleotides agree with TRBD1. The CDR3 contains 15 residues. J was trimmed by 2 bases and V by 5 bases; bases with no gene match: 5. Germline loops: CDR1 SGHRS, CDR2 YFSETQ. The CDR3 DNA sequence: TGCGCCAGCAGTAAGGACAGGGGGCAACAAGAGACCCAGTACTTC. The encoded protein is CASSKDRGQQETQYF. Together with reference TRBV5-1 and TRBJ2-5, the CDR3 gives the full variable domain: KAGVTQTPRYLIKTRGQQVTLSCSPISGHRSVSWYQQTPGQGLQFLFEYFSETQRNKGNFPGRFSGRQFSNSRSEMNVSTLELGDSALYLCASSKDRGQQETQYFGPGTRLLVL.

This chain uses TRBV12-3 or TRBV12-4 with TRBJ2-6; D remains ambiguous. The CDR3 runs 15 residues. V shed 6 bases and J shed 0 bases, with 9 bases lying between them. CDR3 in amino acids: CASRNTDSGANVLTF. CDR3 sequence (DNA): TGTGCCAGCAGAAATACAGACTCTGGGGCCAACGTCCTGACTTTC.

Of note for this clonotype: A much larger clone lies a single base off, so this may be a read error. The gene calls are TRBV14 and TRBJ1-2; TRBD1 might be the D (5 bases). This CDR3 spans 13 amino acids. Germline CDR1 is SGHDN and CDR2 is FVKESK. CDR3 coding DNA: TGTGCCGGCAGCCTTGGGACGGAGAAAGGCTACACCTTC. Translating it yields CAGSLGTEKGYTF.